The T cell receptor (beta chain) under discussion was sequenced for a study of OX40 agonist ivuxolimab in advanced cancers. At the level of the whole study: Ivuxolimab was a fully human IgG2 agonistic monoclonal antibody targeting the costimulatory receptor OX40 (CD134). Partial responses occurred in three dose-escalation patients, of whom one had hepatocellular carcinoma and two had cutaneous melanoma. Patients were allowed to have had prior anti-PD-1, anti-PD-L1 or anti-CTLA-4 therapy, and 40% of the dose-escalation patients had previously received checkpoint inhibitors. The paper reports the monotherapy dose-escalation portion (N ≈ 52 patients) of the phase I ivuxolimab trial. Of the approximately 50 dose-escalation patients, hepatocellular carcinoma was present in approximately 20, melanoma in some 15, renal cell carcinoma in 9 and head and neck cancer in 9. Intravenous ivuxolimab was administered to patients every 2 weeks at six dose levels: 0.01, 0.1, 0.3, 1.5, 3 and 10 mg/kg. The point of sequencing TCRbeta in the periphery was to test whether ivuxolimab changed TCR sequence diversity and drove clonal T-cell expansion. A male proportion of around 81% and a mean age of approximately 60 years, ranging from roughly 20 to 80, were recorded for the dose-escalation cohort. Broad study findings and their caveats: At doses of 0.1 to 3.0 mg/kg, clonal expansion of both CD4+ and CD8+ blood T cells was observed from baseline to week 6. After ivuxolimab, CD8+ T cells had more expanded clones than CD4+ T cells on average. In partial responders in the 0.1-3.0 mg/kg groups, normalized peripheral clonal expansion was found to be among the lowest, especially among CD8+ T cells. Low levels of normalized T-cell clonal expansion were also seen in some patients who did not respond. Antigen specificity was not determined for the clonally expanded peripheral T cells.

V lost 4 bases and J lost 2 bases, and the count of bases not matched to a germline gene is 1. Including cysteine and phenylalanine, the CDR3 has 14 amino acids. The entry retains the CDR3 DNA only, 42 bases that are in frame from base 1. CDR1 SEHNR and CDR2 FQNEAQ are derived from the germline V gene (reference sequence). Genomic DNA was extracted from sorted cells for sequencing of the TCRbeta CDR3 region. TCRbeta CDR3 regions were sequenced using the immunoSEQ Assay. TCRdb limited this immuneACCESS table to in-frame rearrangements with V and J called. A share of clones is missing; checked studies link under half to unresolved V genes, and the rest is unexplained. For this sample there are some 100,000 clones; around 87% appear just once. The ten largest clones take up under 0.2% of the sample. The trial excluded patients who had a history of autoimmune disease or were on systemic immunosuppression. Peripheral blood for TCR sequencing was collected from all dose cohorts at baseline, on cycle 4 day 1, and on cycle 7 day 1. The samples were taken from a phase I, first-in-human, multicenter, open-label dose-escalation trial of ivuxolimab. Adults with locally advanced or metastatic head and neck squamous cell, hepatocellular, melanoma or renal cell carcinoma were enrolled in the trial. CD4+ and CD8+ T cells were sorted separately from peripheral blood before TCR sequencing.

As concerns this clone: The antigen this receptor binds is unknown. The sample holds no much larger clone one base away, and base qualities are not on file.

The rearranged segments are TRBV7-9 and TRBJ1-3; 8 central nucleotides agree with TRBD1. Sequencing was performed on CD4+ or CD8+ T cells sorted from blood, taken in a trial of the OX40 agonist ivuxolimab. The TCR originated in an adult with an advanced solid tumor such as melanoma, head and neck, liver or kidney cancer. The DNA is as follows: TGTGCCAGCAGCTCGACAGGGGCTGGAAACACCATATATTTT. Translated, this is CASSSTGAGNTIYF.